This T cell receptor beta chain was identified during a study of neurological immune-mediated disorders. In its sample, this clonotype was seen many times. MiXCR, applied by TCRdb to the 5' RACE reads, yields one record per CDR3 protein. This table has about 30,000 distinct CDR3 sequences, around 12% appearing once. The junction had 5 bases not matched to a gene; V was cut back by 5 bases and J by 2 bases. The CDR3 contains 15 residues. It was blood bank volunteers in Maryland, USA who made up the healthy controls. From 2 million PBMCs stored at -80 C, the unsorted libraries were generated. This sequence originates from a man in his 60s in good health. Sequenced input: PBMCs. The V call is TRBV12-3 or TRBV12-4, the J call TRBJ1-3; 8 nucleotides match TRBD1. CDR3 DNA sequence: TGTGCCAGCAGTCTCCTACAGGGGGCTGGAAACACCATATATTTT. As protein: CASSLLQGAGNTIYF.